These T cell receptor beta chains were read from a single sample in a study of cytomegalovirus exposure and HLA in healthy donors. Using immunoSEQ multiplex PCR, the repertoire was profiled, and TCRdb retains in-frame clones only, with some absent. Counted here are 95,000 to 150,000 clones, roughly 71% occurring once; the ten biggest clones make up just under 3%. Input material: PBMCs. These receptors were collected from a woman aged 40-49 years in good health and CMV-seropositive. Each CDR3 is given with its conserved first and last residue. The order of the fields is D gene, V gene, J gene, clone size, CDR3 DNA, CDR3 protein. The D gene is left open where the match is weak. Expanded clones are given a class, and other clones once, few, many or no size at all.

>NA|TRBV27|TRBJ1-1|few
TGTGCCAGCAGCCATCAGGGTGGGACTGAAGCTTTCTTT
CASSHQGGTEAFF
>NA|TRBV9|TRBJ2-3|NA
TGTGCCAGCAGCGTAGGAGCAGATACGCAGTATTTT
CASSVGADTQYF
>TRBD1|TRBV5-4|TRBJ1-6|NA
TGTGCCAGCAGCTTGGCAGGGGGCGGCAATTCACCCCTCCACTTT
CASSLAGGGNSPLHF
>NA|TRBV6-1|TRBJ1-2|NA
TGTGCCAGCAGTGACCCACAACCGTATGGCTACACCTTC
CASSDPQPYGYTF
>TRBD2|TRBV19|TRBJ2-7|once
TGTGCCAGTAGTCTCTCCCACAGGGACAGACTAGCGGGAGGCCCCTACGAGCAGTACTTC
CASSLSHRDRLAGGPYEQYF
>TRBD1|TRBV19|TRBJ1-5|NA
TGTGCCAGTAGTTTCGAGGACAGGGGGCGACAGCCCCAGCATTTT
CASSFEDRGRQPQHF
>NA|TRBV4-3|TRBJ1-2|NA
TGCGCCAGCAGCCAAGAAGTCAGCTATGGCTACACCTTC
CASSQEVSYGYTF
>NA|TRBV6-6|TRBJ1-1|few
TGTGCCAGCAGCCAAACAGACACTGAAGCTTTCTTT
CASSQTDTEAFF
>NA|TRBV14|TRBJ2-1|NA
TGTGCCAGCAGCCAAGCCGCGGGATGGAATGAGCAGTTCTTC
CASSQAAGWNEQFF
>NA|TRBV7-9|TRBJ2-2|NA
TGTTCCAGCAGCTTATTGTCCAGGGGACCTTTAGAACTGTTTTTT
CSSSLLSRGPLELFF
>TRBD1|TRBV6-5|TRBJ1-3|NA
TGTGCCAGCTCAGTAGACAGGGCCTCTGGAAACACCATATATTTT
CASSVDRASGNTIYF
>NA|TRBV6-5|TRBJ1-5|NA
TGTGCCAGCAGTTACGGGGCAGGGGATCAGCCCCAGCATTTT
CASSYGAGDQPQHF